This T cell receptor (beta chain) was identified in a study of cytomegalovirus exposure and HLA in healthy donors. Background on the study: There were 88 million or so unique TCRs (from HLA-typed donors) in an early data release.

Worth noting for this clone: The antigen is unknown.

The PCR employed 60 Vbeta primers together with 13 Jbeta primers. Assay used: immunoSEQ multiplex PCR; TCRdb lists only in-frame clones, some missing. This sample has 160,000 or so clones; 80% to 85% occur once, and the top ten carry approximately 1.5%. V shed 6 bases and J 5 bases; nucleotides not matched to a gene: 13. CDR3 size: 16 residues. Germline V gene data show CDR1 as MDHEN and CDR2 as SYDVKM. Study results and limitations: Several of the most significant clusters were apparently associated with common viral pathogens in a later analysis.

Sequencing was done on a sample of PBMCs. The rearrangement links TRBV28 to TRBJ1-1; 9 bases align to TRBD1. The sequence was obtained from a woman aged 18-30 years in good health and CMV-seronegative. The CDR3 is CASSLKPGTGLTEAFF. The CDR3 DNA reads as TGTGCCAGCAGCTTGAAACCCGGGACAGGGTTAACTGAAGCTTTCTTT.